One sample yielded the 17 T cell receptor beta chains listed below, sequenced in a study of blood T cell repertoires in COVID-19 (dated by TCRdb to 2020 to 2022). Receptors were amplified or captured by the immunoSEQ multiplex PCR assay. TCRdb holds this immuneACCESS table with in-frame rearrangements only. Some clones are missing; in checked studies, unresolved V genes explain under half, and the rest has no known cause. In all, the sample holds over 70,000 clones, and more than 65% of those were seen once. The leading ten clones occupy less than 7% of the sample. Sequencing used peripheral blood. The receptors stem from a man in his sixties or seventies with COVID-19, enrolled during active disease.

Here the CDR3 DNA reads TGTGCCAGCAGCTCGACGTTAGGGACAGGGGGTGATGGCTACACCTTC. It specifies CASSSTLGTGGDGYTF. The chain recombines TRBV5-6 with TRBJ1-2; 11 positions agree with TRBD1. Trimming cost V 3 bases and J 6 bases; bases outside gene matches: 10. This CDR3 is built from 16 residues. The germline V gene has CDR1 SGHDT and CDR2 YYEEEE.

There are a few counts of this clone. The chain employs TRBV27 and TRBJ2-3, with a tentative D call TRBD2 (6 bases). This CDR3 is built from 15 residues. Per the germline V gene, CDR1 is MNHEY and CDR2 is SMNVEV (reference sequence). The germline V and J ends were trimmed by 5 bases and 2 bases, with 14 bases remaining between them. The CDR3 DNA is TGTGCCAGCAGTCCTCACCGGACTAACACAGATACGCAGTATTTT. Its protein is CASSPHRTNTDTQYF.

The chain has TRBV28 and TRBJ2-7; D might be TRBD2 (5 bases). CDR1 and CDR2 (germline): MDHEN, SYDVKM. The CDR3 runs 13 residues. Trimming cost V 5 bases and J 2 bases, with 10 bases left between them. The CDR3 nucleotides read TGTGCCAGCAGTCGGGGAGCTCCCTACGAGCAGTACTTC. It specifies CASSRGAPYEQYF.

The V call is TRBV5-1, the J call TRBJ1-5; D is perhaps TRBD1 (6 bases). CDR1 SGHRS and CDR2 YFSETQ come from the germline V gene. Trimming shortened V by 2 bases and J by 1 base, and 7 bases separated the two germline ends. The CDR3 covers 14 residues. The CDR3 is CASSLGQSNQPQHF. As DNA, the CDR3 is TGCGCCAGCAGCTTAGGACAGAGCAATCAGCCCCAGCATTTT.

The rearrangement links TRBV4-3 to TRBJ2-1; 11 bases are shared with TRBD2. CDR3 length equals 16 residues. With 3 bases clipped from V and 7 bases from J, the junction kept 8 bases outside the gene matches. CDR1 is LGHNA, CDR2 YSLEER, per germline. CDR3 in amino acids: CASSQGGLAVGNEQFF. The DNA for the CDR3 is TGCGCCAGCAGCCAGGGGGGACTAGCGGTCGGGAATGAGCAGTTCTTC.

The table lists this clone with a count of one. This chain joins TRBV27 and TRBJ2-2; 7 nucleotides agree with TRBD1. The CDR3 is 13 residues long. Germline V lookup: CDR1 MNHEY, CDR2 SMNVEV (reference sequence). V trimming: 6 bases; J trimming: 4 bases; junction bases outside the gene matches: 2. CDR3 protein: CASRRQGTGELFF. In nucleotides, the CDR3 is TGTGCCAGCAGACGACAGGGCACCGGGGAGCTGTTTTTT.

The V gene is TRBV7-9, the J gene TRBJ1-6; D is perhaps TRBD1 (6 bases). This CDR3 has 16 residues. Per germline, CDR1 SEHNR and CDR2 FQNEAQ (reference sequence). V was cut by 4 bases and J by 8 bases, with 18 bases left in between. The DNA for the CDR3 is TGTGCCAGCAGCTCGTGGGAACAGGGTCTGGATTCACCCCTCCACTTT. Protein sequence: CASSSWEQGLDSPLHF.

The chain carries TRBV3-1 (or the pseudogene TRBV3-2) and TRBJ2-1; 9 nucleotides align to TRBD2. CDR1 and CDR2 (germline): LGHDT, YNNKEL (reference sequence). The CDR3 consists of 15 residues. J lost 5 bases, V lost 2 bases, and 4 bases had no gene match. CDR3: CASSQQLAGDNEQFF. In DNA, the CDR3 is TGTGCCAGCAGCCAACAATTAGCGGGAGACAATGAGCAGTTCTTC.

This clone was seen a handful of times. This chain links TRBV11-1 with TRBJ1-1; the D gene is possibly TRBD1 (6 bases). This CDR3 region has 15 residues. The germline gives CDR1 SGHAT, CDR2 FQDESV (reference sequence). The V end was cut by 5 bases, the J end by 0 bases, with 13 bases between. Here the CDR3 DNA reads TGTGCCAGCAGCGTCTACAGGGTGATGAACACTGAAGCTTTCTTT. It translates to CASSVYRVMNTEAFF.

This clone was recorded once. The J gene is TRBJ1-3, the V gene TRBV19; D is perhaps TRBD1 (5 bases). Looked up from germline, CDR1 is LNHDA and CDR2 is SQIVND (reference sequence). This CDR3 has 16 amino acids. The ends were cut back, 6 bases at V and 4 bases at J, with 19 bases in the middle. This CDR3 is CASRRTGRGSGNTIYF. The DNA of the CDR3 is TGTGCCAGTAGAAGGACCGGAAGGGGTTCCGGAAACACCATATATTTT.

The chain carries TRBV6-5 and TRBJ1-1, with D uncertain. V gave up 0 bases and J gave up 3 bases, with 8 bases separating them. This CDR3 has 14 residues. Germline CDR1 and CDR2: MNHEY and SVGAGI. The CDR3 reads CASSYSGTYTEAFF. The CDR3 nucleotides are TGTGCCAGCAGTTACTCGGGCACCTACACTGAAGCTTTCTTT.

Note on this clone: Germline is not matched at one junction end, which may reflect a read error. V usage is TRBV7-7 and J usage is TRBJ1-3; 7 bases line up with TRBD1. Germline-derived CDR1 and CDR2 are SSHAT and FNYEAQ (reference sequence). The CDR3 spans 14 residues. The CDR3 DNA reads TGTGCTAGCAGCTTAGGGACAGCTGGAAACACCATATATTTT. As protein: CASSLGTAGNTIYF.

This clone was seen a single time. The rearrangement links TRBV10-3 to TRBJ1-1; D not resolved. V was shortened by 2 bases and J by 0 bases, with 7 bases between the two germline ends. There are 14 residues in the CDR3. CDR1 is ENHRY and CDR2 is SYGVKD in the germline V gene. CDR3 loop: CAISERGVNTEAFF. CDR3 nucleotide sequence: TGTGCCATCAGTGAGCGGGGAGTGAACACTGAAGCTTTCTTT.

The rearrangement joins TRBV3-1 (or the pseudogene TRBV3-2) to TRBJ2-7; TRBD1 aligns across 7 bases. V shed 6 bases and J 6 bases; nucleotides not matched to a gene: 2. The CDR3 extends over 11 amino acids. The germline V gene encodes CDR1 LGHDT and CDR2 YNNKEL (reference sequence). CDR3 sequence (DNA): TGTGCCAGCAGGAACAGGGGCGAGCAGTACTTC. This codes for CASRNRGEQYF.

A single count supports this clone. This chain connects TRBV5-1 to TRBJ1-2, with D possibly matching TRBD1 (6 bases). Germline CDR1 SGHRS, CDR2 YFSETQ. This CDR3 comprises 14 residues. Trimming left V 5 bases short and J 4 bases short, with 15 bases between. CDR3 in amino acids: CASSSGQGGYGYTF. The CDR3 DNA reads TGCGCCAGCAGTTCGGGCCAAGGGGGCTATGGCTACACCTTC. The entire variable domain, with the rest obtained from reference TRBV5-1 and TRBJ1-2, is as follows: KAGVTQTPRYLIKTRGQQVTLSCSPISGHRSVSWYQQTPGQGLQFLFEYFSETQRNKGNFPGRFSGRQFSNSRSEMNVSTLELGDSALYLCASSSGQGGYGYTFGSGTRLTVV.

The V call is TRBV6-5, the J call TRBJ2-5; 9 bases line up with TRBD1. The J segment lost 5 bases and the V segment lost 2 bases, leaving 6 bases of the junction unmatched. CDR1 and CDR2 from the germline V gene are MNHEY and SVGAGI. The CDR3 totals 15 residues. As DNA, the CDR3 is TGTGCCAGCAGTTACGTGACAGGGGGAAGGGAGACCCAGTACTTC. Protein product: CASSYVTGGRETQYF.

This clone appeared once. V usage is TRBV20-1 and J usage is TRBJ2-3; D unresolved. Trimming cost V 1 base and J 3 bases, with 2 bases left between them. Germline assignment: CDR1 DFQATT and CDR2 SNEGSKA (reference sequence). This CDR3 comprises 11 residues. The CDR3 is CSARATDTQYF. The DNA for the CDR3 is TGCAGTGCTAGAGCGACAGATACGCAGTATTTT.